This T cell receptor (beta chain) was documented in a study of cytomegalovirus exposure and HLA in healthy donors. Study-level background: Researchers found that 81% of 398 genotyped donors fell within the Caucasian-associated ancestry cluster.

The PCR contained 60 Vbeta and 13 Jbeta primers. Clones were read by immunoSEQ multiplex PCR, and TCRdb kept only the in-frame ones, dropping some. Of about 250,000 clones detected, over 70% appear once; the ten largest clones hold less than 0.4%. General observations from the study: The authors later linked a missense DCLRE1C variant to TCR beta V- and J-gene trimming.

With respect to this clone: Its antigen remains unknown.

V lost 4 bases to trimming and J lost 6 bases, with 10 bases between them. Germline lookup yields CDR1 MGHRA and CDR2 YSYEKL. The CDR3 has 13 residues. The TCR comes from a girl aged 2-10 years in good health and CMV-seronegative. Sequencing input: PBMCs. The chain carries TRBV4-1 and TRBJ2-1; D gene uncertain. The CDR3 is CASSPTVSNEQFF. CDR3 coding DNA: TGCGCCAGCAGCCCAACAGTAAGCAATGAGCAGTTCTTC.